This TCR beta chain was captured by sequencing in a study of OX40 agonist ivuxolimab in advanced cancers. Background on the whole study: Ivuxolimab was an agonistic, fully human IgG2 monoclonal antibody directed against OX40 (CD134), a costimulatory receptor. Intravenous ivuxolimab was administered to patients every 2 weeks at six dose levels: 0.01, 0.1, 0.3, 1.5, 3 and 10 mg/kg. Among the roughly 50 dose-escalation patients, about 19 had hepatocellular carcinoma, 15 or so melanoma, 9 renal cell carcinoma and 9 head and neck cancer. In the dose-escalation cohort, 75% to 90% of patients were male, and the mean age was 60 years with a range of roughly 20 to 79. Patients were allowed to have had prior anti-PD-1, anti-PD-L1 or anti-CTLA-4 therapy, and 40% of the dose-escalation patients had previously received checkpoint inhibitors. Three dose-escalation patients achieved partial responses, one with hepatocellular carcinoma and two with cutaneous melanoma. Peripheral TCRbeta sequencing was intended to test whether TCR sequence diversity was altered and clonal T-cell expansion was caused by ivuxolimab. The monotherapy dose-escalation portion (N ≈ 52 patients) of the phase I ivuxolimab trial is reported in the paper. The investigation overall reported the following: In partial responders in the 0.1-3.0 mg/kg groups, normalized peripheral clonal expansion was found to be among the lowest, especially among CD8+ T cells. Low levels of normalized T-cell clonal expansion were also seen in some patients who did not respond. The antigen specificity of the peripheral T cells that underwent clonal expansion was not determined. At doses of 0.1 to 3.0 mg/kg, clonal expansion of both CD4+ and CD8+ T cells in blood was seen between baseline and week 6. After ivuxolimab, CD8+ T cells had more expanded clones than CD4+ T cells on average.

Trimming costs V 5 bases and J 1 base, and their ends lie 8 bases apart. Inclusive of the bounding cysteine and phenylalanine, the CDR3 is 12 residues long. This entry keeps only the CDR3 DNA: 36 bases, framed from base 1. Via the germline V gene (reference sequence), CDR1 is GTSNPN and CDR2 SVGIG. Genomic DNA was extracted from sorted cells for sequencing of the TCRbeta CDR3 region. The immunoSEQ Assay was used for sequencing of TCRbeta CDR3 regions. TCRdb holds this immuneACCESS table with in-frame rearrangements only. Some clones are missing; in checked studies, unresolved V genes explain under half, and the rest has no known cause. The sample includes about 64,000 clones, with approximately 90% observed a single time. The ten biggest clones cover 2.5% to 3% of the sample. Note on this clone: The antigen this receptor binds is unknown. Base qualities are not at hand, and no much larger clone is one base apart.

The trial excluded patients who had a history of autoimmune disease or were on systemic immunosuppression. Peripheral blood for TCR sequencing was drawn from every dose cohort at baseline, at cycle 4 day 1 and at cycle 7 day 1. Samples were obtained from an open-label, multicenter, first-in-human phase I dose-escalation trial of ivuxolimab. Adults with locally advanced or metastatic melanoma, renal cell carcinoma, hepatocellular carcinoma or head and neck squamous cell carcinoma were enrolled in the trial. Before TCR sequencing, CD4+ T cells and CD8+ T cells were sorted from peripheral blood as separate populations.

The sequence joins TRBV30 to TRBJ1-1; no D segment can be confidently identified. This clonotype was sampled from an adult with an advanced solid tumor such as melanoma, head and neck, liver or kidney cancer. The sample was CD4+ or CD8+ T cells sorted from blood, taken in a trial of the OX40 agonist ivuxolimab. The sequenced DNA: TGTGCCTGGGAGGAACAGAACACTGAAGCTTTCTTT. Translated, it gives CAWEEQNTEAFF.